This T cell receptor beta chain was obtained from a study of CD8 T cells in Susac syndrome. Reverse transcription used roughly 0.45 to 1 ug RNA and random hexamers. TCRdb re-called the immunoSEQ multiplex PCR reads through MiXCR, storing one row per CDR3 protein. The data hold 200,000 to 250,000 distinct CDR3 sequences, with 94% observed a single time. Per the germline V gene, CDR1 is SGHKS and CDR2 is YYEKEE (reference sequence). The V segment lost 5 bases and the J segment 0 bases; nucleotides outside the gene matches: 6. The CDR3 is 17 amino acids. Sequencing of TCR beta was performed on blood CD8+ and CD4+ T cells. Diagnostic criteria defined recently for definite or probable disease were met by the Susac syndrome patients. TEMRA cells were enriched by FACS, while CD8+ and CD4+ T cells were obtained through a negative isolation that was performed magnetically.

The sequenced sample consisted of CD4+ T cells from PBMCs. The clonotype was recovered from a human donor with Susac syndrome. The genes are TRBV5-5 and TRBJ2-6, with 9 bases aligning to TRBD1. The CDR3 sequence is CASRMTGGDSGANVLTF. The CDR3 DNA follows: TGTGCCAGCAGGATGACAGGGGGGGACTCTGGGGCCAACGTCCTGACTTTC.